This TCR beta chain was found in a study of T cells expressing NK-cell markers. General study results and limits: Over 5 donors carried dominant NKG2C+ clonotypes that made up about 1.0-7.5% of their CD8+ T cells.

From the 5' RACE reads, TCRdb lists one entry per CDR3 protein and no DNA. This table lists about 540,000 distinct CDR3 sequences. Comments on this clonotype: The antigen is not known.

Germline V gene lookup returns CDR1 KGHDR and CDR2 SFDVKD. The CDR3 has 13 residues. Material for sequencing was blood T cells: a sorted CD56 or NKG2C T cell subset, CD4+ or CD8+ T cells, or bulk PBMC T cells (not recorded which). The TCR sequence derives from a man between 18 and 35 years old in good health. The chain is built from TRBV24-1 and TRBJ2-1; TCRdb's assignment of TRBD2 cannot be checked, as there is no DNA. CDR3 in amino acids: CATRVAGGDEQFF.